This T cell receptor beta chain was documented in a study of molecular identifiers for immune sequencing clone quantification. Naive CD8 T cells underwent sorting with the CD8+CD4-CCR7+CD45RA+ definition. This CDR3 region has 17 residues. Trimming cost V 1 base and J 0 bases, with 10 bases left between them. Germline-derived CDR1 and CDR2 are MDHEN and SYDVKM. MiXCR, run by TCRdb on the PCR reads, gives a single entry per CDR3 protein. The table lists 90,000 to 120,000 distinct CDR3 sequences, 35% to 40% of them singletons. This chain links TRBV28 with TRBJ2-6, with D tentatively TRBD1 (5 bases). This TCR was sampled from a human donor in good health. Some libraries in this study had Jurkat cell RNA spiked in. Material: naive CD8+ T cells from blood, with Jurkat cell RNA spiked in. As for subset: FACS-sorted CD8+CD4-CCR7+CD45RA+ naive T cells. CDR3 bases: TGTGCCAGCAGTTTATACCAGGGAAGCTCTGGGGCCAACGTCCTGACTTTC. Translating gives CASSLYQGSSGANVLTF.